The 32 T cell receptor beta chains listed next were all sequenced from one sample in a study of CD8 T cells in ankylosing spondylitis. Study-wide results and limits: A motif of 7 or 8 highly homologous TCR beta variants was seen as apparently characteristic of ankylosing spondylitis blood.

One entry per CDR3 protein, called by TCRdb with MiXCR from the 5' RACE reads. The data show 300,000 to 400,000 distinct CDR3 sequences, 20% to 25% seen once. Their cognate antigens are unknown. Sequencing used blood, either unsorted or a sorted T cell fraction (not recorded which). The receptors here all came from a male donor with ankylosing spondylitis.

This clonotype was counted between two and nine times. The CDR3 bases are TGCGCCAGCAGCTCGATATACCCCGCTCCCGGAGATACGCAGTATTTT. Its protein product is CASSSIYPAPGDTQYF. J is TRBJ2-3 and V is TRBV5-1; unclear D gene. V was pared by 3 bases and J by 5 bases, with 19 bases between. Germline V gene sequence: CDR1 SGHRS, CDR2 YFSETQ. The CDR3 runs 16 residues.

The rearrangement joins TRBV7-2 to TRBJ1-6; no firm D call. Trimming shortened V by 5 bases and J by 10 bases, and 12 bases separated the two germline ends. CDR1 and CDR2 (germline): SGHTA, FQGNSA. CDR3 length: 13 amino acids. The CDR3 DNA is TGTGCCAGCAGCCACAACACAAGGTCACCCCTCCACTTT. Translated, it gives CASSHNTRSPLHF.

The table lists this clonotype with a few counts. CDR3 sequence reads: CASSRPTPGGETQYF. The CDR3 region has the DNA TGTGCCAGCAGCCGGCCGACTCCAGGCGGAGAGACCCAGTACTTC. This rearrangement joins TRBV7-9 to TRBJ2-5, with D unclear. This CDR3 comprises 15 residues. The V end lost 5 bases, the J end lost 4 bases, and 17 bases lay between the germline ends. Germline V gives CDR1 SEHNR, CDR2 FQNEAQ (reference sequence).

This chain connects TRBV6-1 to TRBJ1-2; D might be TRBD1 (5 bases). Germline CDR1 reads MNHNS; CDR2 reads SASEGT. The V end lost 6 bases, the J end lost 0 bases, and 17 bases lay between the germline ends. The CDR3 contains 16 residues. As DNA, the CDR3 is TGTGCCAGCAGCATAGCGGCGAGGGGCTCTAACTATGGCTACACCTTC. As protein: CASSIAARGSNYGYTF.

Only a few counts were recorded for this clonotype. This chain uses TRBV4-3 with TRBJ1-4; D remains ambiguous. The length of the CDR3 is 16 residues. Germline V gene lookup returns CDR1 LGHNA and CDR2 YSLEER. V lost 3 bases and J 7 bases, leaving 18 bases between the germline ends. CDR3 protein: CASSQTGSTLGEKLFF. In nucleotides, the CDR3 is TGCGCCAGCAGCCAGACGGGGTCAACCCTGGGTGAAAAACTGTTTTTT.

The V call is TRBV20-1, the J call TRBJ2-3, with 8 bases lining up with TRBD2. The CDR3 has 13 residues. The germline gives CDR1 DFQATT, CDR2 SNEGSKA (reference sequence). The J segment lost 3 bases and the V segment lost 4 bases, leaving 3 bases of the junction unmatched. The CDR3 bases are TGCAGTGCTATAAAGCGGGAGACAGATACGCAGTATTTT. Its protein is CSAIKRETDTQYF.

This clonotype was detected only a few times. This chain uses TRBV7-9 with TRBJ1-1; no clear D gene. Germline-derived CDR1 and CDR2 are SEHNR and FQNEAQ (reference sequence). Trimming took off 5 bases at V and 8 bases at J, with 3 bases between the two ends. CDR3 size: 9 residues. The CDR3 DNA reads as TGTGCCAGCAGCAGGGAAGCTTTCTTT. It specifies CASSREAFF.

CDR3 protein: CASSATRLGETQYF. The CDR3 DNA sequence: TGTGCCAGCAGTGCCACTCGACTAGGAGAGACCCAGTACTTC. The V call is TRBV2, the J call TRBJ2-5; D possibly corresponds to TRBD2 (6 bases). The CDR3 is 14 residues long. Germline values: CDR1 SNHLY, CDR2 FYNNEI. With 4 bases removed from V and 4 bases from J, the gap between germline ends came to 13 bases. The whole variable domain, remainder taken from reference TRBV2 and TRBJ2-5, is EPEVTQTPSHQVTQMGQEVILRCVPISNHLYFYWYRQILGQKVEFLVSFYNNEISEKSEIFDDQFSVERPDGSNFTLKIRSTKLEDSAMYFCASSATRLGETQYFGPGTRLLVL.

CDR3 loop: CASSKGVRGRSKKLFF. In DNA form, the CDR3 reads TGTGCCAGCAGCAAAGGAGTCAGGGGGCGGTCTAAAAAACTGTTTTTT. V and J are TRBV21-1 and TRBJ1-4; the D segment call TRBD1 is taken from the table without a DNA check. TRBV21-1 is flagged as a pseudogene. This CDR3 is 16 amino acids long.

The table lists this clonotype with a few counts. The chain combines TRBV20-1 with TRBJ2-2; 8 nucleotides match TRBD2. Per the germline V gene, CDR1 is DFQATT and CDR2 is SNEGSKA (reference sequence). This CDR3 has 15 residues. The V segment lost 3 bases and the J segment 3 bases; nucleotides outside the gene matches: 6. CDR3 sequence reads: CSARGLGRDTGELFF. The CDR3 region has the DNA TGCAGTGCTAGGGGGCTCGGGAGGGACACCGGGGAGCTGTTTTTT.

This clonotype was recorded once. This chain links TRBV28 with TRBJ1-2, with D maybe TRBD1 (5 bases). CDR1 is MDHEN and CDR2 is SYDVKM in the germline V gene. The V end was cut by 2 bases, the J end by 7 bases, with 11 bases between. CDR3 length: 13 amino acids. The CDR3 loop is CASSLPGVGGYTF. DNA of the CDR3: TGTGCCAGCAGTTTACCGGGGGTCGGTGGCTACACCTTC.

This clonotype showed up just once. The DNA for the CDR3 is TGTGCCAGCAACTCCGGGCGGGCAGGTACCACCGGGGAGCTGTTTTTT. The encoded protein is CASNSGRAGTTGELFF. The chain carries TRBV7-2 and TRBJ2-2, with D maybe TRBD2 (5 bases). V was shortened by 7 bases and J by 4 bases, with 19 bases between the two germline ends. The CDR3 loop spans 16 amino acids. Germline V CDR1 and CDR2: SGHTA, FQGNSA.

The chain uses TRBV24-1 and TRBJ2-3, with 11 bases lining up with TRBD1. The CDR3 is made up of 16 amino acids. The V gene end was trimmed by 4 bases and the J gene end by 1 base; junction bases not matched to a gene: 3. Looked up from germline, CDR1 is KGHDR and CDR2 is SFDVKD. CDR3 DNA: TGTGCCACCAGTGACGCGGGACAGGGGGGCACAGATACGCAGTATTTT. Protein product: CATSDAGQGGTDTQYF.

The chain links TRBV5-1 to TRBJ2-3, with 12 bases lining up with TRBD2. This CDR3 region has 17 residues. The V gene end was trimmed by 6 bases and the J gene end by 6 bases; junction bases not matched to a gene: 14. Germline CDR1 and CDR2: SGHRS and YFSETQ. The CDR3 here is CASTSGRAAQRGDTQYF. In DNA form, the CDR3 reads TGCGCCAGCACTAGCGGGAGGGCCGCGCAGCGTGGGGATACGCAGTATTTT.

This clonotype was recorded at least ten times. The chain couples TRBV28 to TRBJ2-1; 8 bases line up with TRBD2. This CDR3 region has 15 residues. Germline V lookup: CDR1 MDHEN, CDR2 SYDVKM. V was clipped by 6 bases and J by 5 bases; unmatched bases: 9. The CDR3 DNA sequence: TGTGCCAGCAGCTTAAGCGGGAGAGTCGACAATGAGCAGTTCTTC. This translates into CASSLSGRVDNEQFF.

This clonotype was observed at least ten times. V is TRBV11-2 and J is TRBJ2-1; TRBD2 aligns across 10 bases. CDR3 size: 18 residues. Germline V gives CDR1 SGHAT, CDR2 FQNNGV. V lost 4 bases, J lost 5 bases, and 14 bases stayed unmatched. CDR3 sequence: CASSSPGLAFSRNNEQFF. CDR3 nucleotide sequence: TGTGCCAGCAGCTCGCCGGGACTAGCGTTTTCCCGAAACAATGAGCAGTTCTTC.

J is TRBJ1-2 and V is TRBV12-3 or TRBV12-4, with D tentatively TRBD1 (6 bases). V was pared by 8 bases and J by 3 bases, with 16 bases between. The CDR3 is 14 residues long. The CDR3 loop is CASAQGRKHYGYTF. As DNA, the CDR3 is TGTGCCAGCGCACAGGGACGAAAACACTATGGCTACACCTTC.

This clonotype was observed a handful of times. The J gene is TRBJ2-2, the V gene TRBV5-1; 7 bases are a match to TRBD1. The germline gives CDR1 SGHRS, CDR2 YFSETQ. The CDR3 spans 14 residues. With V trimmed by 0 bases and J by 6 bases, 2 bases remained unmatched. The CDR3 DNA reads as TGCGCCAGCAGCTTGGCGACAGGGCCCGGGGAGCTGTTTTTT. This sequence encodes CASSLATGPGELFF.

The CDR3 DNA sequence: TGTGCCACCGGACCTCTGGGGACGTTCGGAGAGACCCAGTACTTC. Residues: CATGPLGTFGETQYF. The chain couples TRBV10-3 to TRBJ2-5; D possibly matches TRBD1 or TRBD2 (5 bases each). Deletions cut 10 bases from V and 4 bases from J, with 22 bases between. Germline V gene lookup returns CDR1 ENHRY and CDR2 SYGVKD. The CDR3 loop spans 15 amino acids.

J is TRBJ2-1 and V is TRBV13, with 11 positions matching TRBD1. The junction had 19 bases not matched to a gene; V was cut back by 2 bases and J by 7 bases. Germline V gene sequence: CDR1 PRHDT, CDR2 FYEKMQ (reference sequence). CDR3 length: 20 amino acids. The CDR3 here is CASSLRTGFTGQGARNEQFF. In DNA, the CDR3 is TGTGCCAGCAGCTTACGAACGGGATTTACAGGACAGGGGGCTCGAAATGAGCAGTTCTTC. Full variable domain (outside the CDR3, taken from reference TRBV13 and TRBJ2-1): AAGVIQSPRHLIKEKRETATLKCYPIPRHDTVYWYQQGPGQDPQFLISFYEKMQSDKGSIPDRFSAQQFSDYHSELNMSSLELGDSALYFCASSLRTGFTGQGARNEQFFGPGTRLTVL.

This clonotype turned up a few times. The V call is TRBV7-2, the J call TRBJ1-2, with 7 bases lining up with TRBD1. V dropped 2 bases and J dropped 2; count of bases not matched to a gene: 2. CDR3 length: 14 residues. The germline V gene encodes CDR1 SGHTA and CDR2 FQGNSA. The CDR3 sequence is CASSLRQGNYGYTF. In DNA, the CDR3 is TGTGCCAGCAGCTTAAGACAGGGCAACTATGGCTACACCTTC.

This clonotype was seen more than once but under ten times. The chain is built from TRBV7-3 and TRBJ2-7, with D hard to call. Trimming shortened V by 3 bases and J by 5 bases, and 17 bases separated the two germline ends. The V gene's germline CDR1 is SGHTA and CDR2 FQGTGA. The CDR3 sequence is 15 residues long. CDR3: CASSFGKVPENEQYF. As DNA, the CDR3 is TGTGCCAGCAGCTTCGGTAAGGTACCAGAGAACGAGCAGTACTTC.

This clonotype was found many times. The rearrangement links TRBV10-3 to TRBJ2-5; D ambiguous. Germline CDR1 reads ENHRY; CDR2 reads SYGVKD. Trimming shortened V by 6 bases and J by 4 bases, and 9 bases separated the two germline ends. The CDR3 has 12 amino acids. The CDR3 region is CAIRDGLETQYF. Here the CDR3 DNA reads TGTGCCATCAGAGATGGGCTAGAGACCCAGTACTTC.

The sample holds many counts of this clonotype. Sequence at one end of the junction differs from germline and may be a read error. CDR3 protein: CSARGTSGSNEQFF. The CDR3 region has the DNA TGCAGTGCGAGAGGGACTAGCGGGAGCAATGAGCAGTTCTTC. This chain connects TRBV20-1 to TRBJ2-1, with 14 positions matching TRBD2. Germline CDR1 and CDR2: DFQATT and SNEGSKA (reference sequence). The CDR3 consists of 14 residues.

The chain recombines TRBV11-3 with TRBJ2-7; 9 bases are shared with TRBD1. V shed 2 bases, J shed 5 bases, and the junction held 10 bases outside the gene matches. Germline V gene lookup returns CDR1 SGHNT and CDR2 YENEEA. The CDR3 is 16 amino acids. The chain's CDR3 is CASSLYSGTGRDEQYF. The CDR3 DNA sequence: TGTGCCAGCAGCTTATATTCCGGGACAGGGCGCGACGAGCAGTACTTC.

The chain combines TRBV7-2 with TRBJ2-7; D possibly corresponds to TRBD2 (5 bases). Trimming stripped 1 base from V and 6 bases from J, with 13 bases between. The CDR3 loop spans 14 amino acids. Germline lookup yields CDR1 SGHTA and CDR2 FQGNSA. This chain's CDR3 is CASSLDPRALEQYF. The CDR3 nucleotides are TGTGCCAGCAGCTTAGATCCGCGGGCACTCGAGCAGTACTTC.

This clonotype appeared a few times. This chain uses TRBV6-1 with TRBJ2-1, with D perhaps TRBD1 (6 bases). CDR1 MNHNS and CDR2 SASEGT come from the germline V gene. The V end lost 5 bases, the J end lost 9 bases, and 14 bases lay between the germline ends. This CDR3 has 13 amino acids. For the CDR3, the DNA is TGTGCCAGCAGTAGGGACCTACAGGGTGAGCAGTTCTTC. Encoded protein: CASSRDLQGEQFF.

This clonotype was picked up a small number of times. This chain connects TRBV2 to TRBJ2-1; 11 nucleotides match TRBD2. The CDR3 consists of 14 residues. V lost 4 bases and J lost 9; bases outside the gene matches: 5. Germline V gene lookup returns CDR1 SNHLY and CDR2 FYNNEI. CDR3 in DNA: TGTGCCAGCAGTGCTAGCGGGAGGCACACTGAGCAGTTCTTC. Its translation is CASSASGRHTEQFF.

This clonotype was recorded a few times. The rearrangement links TRBV20-1 to TRBJ1-5; the D is unclear. The CDR3 length is 15 residues. The V end lost 2 bases, the J end lost 0 bases, and 11 bases lay between the germline ends. CDR1 DFQATT and CDR2 SNEGSKA come from the germline V gene (reference sequence). The CDR3 loop reads CSARKAAYSNQPQHF. For the CDR3, the DNA is TGCAGTGCTAGAAAGGCAGCTTATAGCAATCAGCCCCAGCATTTT.

The chain joins TRBV6-2 or TRBV6-3 to TRBJ2-4, with 11 bases aligning to TRBD1. The CDR3 length is 17 residues. V lost 5 bases and J lost 2; bases outside the gene matches: 8. Germline CDR1 reads MNHEY; CDR2 reads SVGEGT. CDR3 amino acids: CASSPWTGGLTKNIQYF. In DNA form, the CDR3 reads TGTGCCAGCAGTCCGTGGACAGGGGGCTTGACCAAAAACATTCAGTACTTC.

This chain uses TRBV7-2 with TRBJ2-4; D remains ambiguous. Germline CDR1 and CDR2: SGHTA and FQGNSA. The V end was cut by 5 bases, the J end by 0 bases, with 14 bases between. This CDR3 has 16 amino acids. The CDR3: CASSTRLDAAKNIQYF. The DNA of the CDR3 is TGTGCCAGCAGCACCCGGTTGGACGCAGCCAAAAACATTCAGTACTTC.

The gene calls are TRBV7-2 and TRBJ1-2; D perhaps matches TRBD1 (5 bases). The CDR3 has 16 amino acids. V dropped 1 base and J dropped 7 bases, with 19 bases sitting between them. Per germline, CDR1 SGHTA and CDR2 FQGNSA. DNA for the CDR3: TGTGCCAGCAGCTTAGACCCCAGGGTGAAGCCTGGTGGCTACACCTTC. Translated, it gives CASSLDPRVKPGGYTF.